This paragraph reports one TCR beta chain. Its antigen is unknown. The method was immunoSEQ multiplex PCR; TCRdb's version includes in-frame clones alone and lacks a portion of them. This table has about 1 million clones, about three quarters appearing once. This sample was included in a study of shared clonotypes between healthy human individuals. Across the whole study: Participating donors consisted of two women and a few men aged 18 to 49. Used for every donor were three CD4 naive, three CD4 memory, two CD8 naive and one CD8 memory plate.

Overall study results and limits: Between a few donors, naive CD4 clonotypes were shared at a level of about 5%.

Germline CDR1 and CDR2: SGHRS and YFSETQ. This CDR3 is built from 14 residues. V was pared by 2 bases and J by 5 bases, with 5 bases of the junction left unmatched. All of the donors resided in Nashville, Tennessee, and each was a Caucasian adult. The receptor comes from a man aged 18 to 29 in good health. The genes are TRBV5-1 and TRBJ2-7, with TRBD1 matching over 9 bases. Input material: memory CD4+ T cells sorted from blood. Subset: CD45RA-negative fraction. The CDR3: CASSFAGQGHEQYF. CDR3 DNA: TGCGCCAGCAGCTTCGCGGGACAGGGCCACGAGCAGTACTTC.